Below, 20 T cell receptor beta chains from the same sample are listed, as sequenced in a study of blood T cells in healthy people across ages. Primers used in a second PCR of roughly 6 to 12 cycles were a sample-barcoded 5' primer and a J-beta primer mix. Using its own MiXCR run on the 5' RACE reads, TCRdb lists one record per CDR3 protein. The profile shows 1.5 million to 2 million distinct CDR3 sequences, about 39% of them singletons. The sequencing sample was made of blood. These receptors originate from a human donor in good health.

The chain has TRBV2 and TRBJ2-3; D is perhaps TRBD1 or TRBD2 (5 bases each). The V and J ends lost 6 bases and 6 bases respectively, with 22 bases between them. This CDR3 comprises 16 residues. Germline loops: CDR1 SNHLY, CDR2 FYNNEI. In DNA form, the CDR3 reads TGTGCCAGCAGGGGCGTTACGGGGCCTCCCTCGGATACGCAGTATTTT. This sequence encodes CASRGVTGPPSDTQYF.

CDR3: CARQGSGANVLTF. The CDR3 DNA is TGTGCCAGACAGGGGTCTGGGGCCAACGTCCTGACTTTC. This chain uses TRBV2 with TRBJ2-6; 7 nucleotides agree with TRBD1. Trimming at V came to 9 bases and at J to 1 base, leaving 0 bases not matched to a gene. The CDR3 totals 13 residues. CDR1 SNHLY and CDR2 FYNNEI come from the germline V gene. Based on the CDR3 plus reference TRBV2 and TRBJ2-6, the full variable domain is EPEVTQTPSHQVTQMGQEVILRCVPISNHLYFYWYRQILGQKVEFLVSFYNNEISEKSEIFDDQFSVERPDGSNFTLKIRSTKLEDSAMYFCARQGSGANVLTFGAGSRLTVL.

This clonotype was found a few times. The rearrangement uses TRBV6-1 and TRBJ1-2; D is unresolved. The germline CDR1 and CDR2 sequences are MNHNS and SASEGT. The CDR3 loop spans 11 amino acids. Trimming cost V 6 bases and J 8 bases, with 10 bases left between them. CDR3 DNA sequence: TGTGCCAGCAGGAACCAACAGGGCTACACCTTC. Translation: CASRNQQGYTF.

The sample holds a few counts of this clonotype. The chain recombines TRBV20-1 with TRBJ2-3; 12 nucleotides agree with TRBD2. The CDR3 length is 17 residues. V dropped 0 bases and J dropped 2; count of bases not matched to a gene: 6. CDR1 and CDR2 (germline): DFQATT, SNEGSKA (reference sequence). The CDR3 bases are TGCAGTGCTAGAGATCGACTAGCGGGGGCGTACACAGATACGCAGTATTTT. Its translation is CSARDRLAGAYTDTQYF.

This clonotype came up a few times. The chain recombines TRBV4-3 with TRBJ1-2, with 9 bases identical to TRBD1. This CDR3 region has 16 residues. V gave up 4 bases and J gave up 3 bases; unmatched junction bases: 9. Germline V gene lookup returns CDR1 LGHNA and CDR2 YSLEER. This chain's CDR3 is CASSPQVRDRDYGYTF. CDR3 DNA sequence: TGCGCCAGCAGCCCCCAGGTTCGGGACAGGGACTATGGCTACACCTTC.

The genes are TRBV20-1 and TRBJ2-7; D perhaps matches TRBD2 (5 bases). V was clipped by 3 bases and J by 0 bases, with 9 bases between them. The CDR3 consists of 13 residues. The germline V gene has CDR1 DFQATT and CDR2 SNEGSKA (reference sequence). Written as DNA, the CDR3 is TGCAGTGCTAGGCGGGCAGCCTCCTACGAGCAGTACTTC. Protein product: CSARRAASYEQYF.

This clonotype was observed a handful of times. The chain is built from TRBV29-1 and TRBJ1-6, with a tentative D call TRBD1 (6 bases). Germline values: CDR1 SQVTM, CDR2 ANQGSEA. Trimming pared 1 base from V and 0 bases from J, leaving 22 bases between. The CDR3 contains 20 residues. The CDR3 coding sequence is TGCAGCGTTGAAGGGACGGCACAGGGATATTCCCGCTCCTATAATTCACCCCTCCACTTT. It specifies CSVEGTAQGYSRSYNSPLHF.

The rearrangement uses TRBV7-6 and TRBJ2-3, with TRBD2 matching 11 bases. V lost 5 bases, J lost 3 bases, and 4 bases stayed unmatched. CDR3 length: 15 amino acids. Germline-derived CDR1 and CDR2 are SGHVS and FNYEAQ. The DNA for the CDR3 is TGTGCCAGCAGCCAACTAGCGGGGGAGACAGATACGCAGTATTTT. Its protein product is CASSQLAGETDTQYF.

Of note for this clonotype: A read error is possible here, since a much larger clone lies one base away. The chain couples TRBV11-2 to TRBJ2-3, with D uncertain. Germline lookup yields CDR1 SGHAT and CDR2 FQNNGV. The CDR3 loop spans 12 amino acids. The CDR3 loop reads CASSFNTDAQYF. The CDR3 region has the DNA TGTGCCAGCAGCTTTAACACAGATGCGCAGTATTTT. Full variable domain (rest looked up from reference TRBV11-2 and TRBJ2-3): EAGVAQSPRYKIIEKRQSVAFWCNPISGHATLYWYQQILGQGPKLLIQFQNNGVVDDSQLPKDRFSAERLKGVDSTLKIQPAKLEDSAVYLCASSFNTDAQYFGPGTRLTVL.

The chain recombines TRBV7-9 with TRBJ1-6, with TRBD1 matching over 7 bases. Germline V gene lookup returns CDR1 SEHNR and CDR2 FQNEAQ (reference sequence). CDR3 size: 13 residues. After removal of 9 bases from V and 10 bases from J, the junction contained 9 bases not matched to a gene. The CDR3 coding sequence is TGTGCCAGTGCACAGGGGCTCGAATCACCCCTCCACTTT. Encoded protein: CASAQGLESPLHF. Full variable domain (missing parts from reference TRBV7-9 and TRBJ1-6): DTGVSQNPRHKITKRGQNVTFRCDPISEHNRLYWYRQTLGQGPEFLTYFQNEAQLEKSRLLSDRFSAERPKGSFSTLEIQRTEQGDSAMYLCASAQGLESPLHFGNGTRLTVT.

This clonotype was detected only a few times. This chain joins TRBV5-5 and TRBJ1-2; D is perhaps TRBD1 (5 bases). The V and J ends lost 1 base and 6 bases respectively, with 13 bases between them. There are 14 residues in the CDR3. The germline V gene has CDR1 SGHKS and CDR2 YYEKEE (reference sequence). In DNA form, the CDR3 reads TGTGCCAGCAGCTTGTTGGCAGGGCAGGATGGCTACACCTTC. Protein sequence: CASSLLAGQDGYTF.

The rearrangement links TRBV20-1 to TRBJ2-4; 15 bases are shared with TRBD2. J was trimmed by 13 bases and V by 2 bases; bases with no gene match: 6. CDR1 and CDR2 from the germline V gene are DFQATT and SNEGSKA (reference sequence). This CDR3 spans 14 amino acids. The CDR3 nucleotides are TGCAGTGCTAGACCCCCGGGGACTAGCGGGAGGCAGTACTTC. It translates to CSARPPGTSGRQYF.

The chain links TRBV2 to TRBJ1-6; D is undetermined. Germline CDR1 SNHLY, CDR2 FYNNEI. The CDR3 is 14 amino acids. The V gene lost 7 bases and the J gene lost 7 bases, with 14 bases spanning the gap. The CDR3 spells CASTADGVNSPLHF. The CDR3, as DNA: TGTGCCAGCACCGCGGACGGAGTGAATTCACCCCTCCACTTT.

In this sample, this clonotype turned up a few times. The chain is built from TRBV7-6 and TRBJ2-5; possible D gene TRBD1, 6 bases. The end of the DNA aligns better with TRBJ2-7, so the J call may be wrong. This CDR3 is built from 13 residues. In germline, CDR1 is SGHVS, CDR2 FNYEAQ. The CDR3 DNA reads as TGTGCCAGCAGCTTAAAGGACAGTACCGAGCAGTACTTC. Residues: CASSLKDSTEQYF.

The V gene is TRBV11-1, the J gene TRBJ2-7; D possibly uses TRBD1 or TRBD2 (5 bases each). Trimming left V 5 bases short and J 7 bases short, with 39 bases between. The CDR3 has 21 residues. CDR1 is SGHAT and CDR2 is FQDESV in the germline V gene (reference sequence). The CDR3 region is CASSPAPGALRSLGRYNEQYF. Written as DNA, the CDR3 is TGTGCCAGCAGCCCCGCCCCCGGGGCACTACGGTCTTTGGGTCGCTACAATGAGCAGTACTTC.

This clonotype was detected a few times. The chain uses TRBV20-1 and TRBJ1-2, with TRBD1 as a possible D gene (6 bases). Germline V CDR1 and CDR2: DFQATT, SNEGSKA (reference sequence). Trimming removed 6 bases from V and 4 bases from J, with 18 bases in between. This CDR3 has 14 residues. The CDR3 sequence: CSASRGGPRYGYTF. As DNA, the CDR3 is TGCAGTGCGTCTCGGGGGGGGCCCCGCTATGGCTACACCTTC.

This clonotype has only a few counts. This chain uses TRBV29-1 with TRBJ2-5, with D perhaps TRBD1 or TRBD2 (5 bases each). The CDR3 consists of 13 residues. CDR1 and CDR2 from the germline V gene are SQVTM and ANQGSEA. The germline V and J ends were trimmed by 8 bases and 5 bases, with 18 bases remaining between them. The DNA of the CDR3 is TGCAGCCCGAAGGGACCCCGGGCGGAGACCCAGTACTTC. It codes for CSPKGPRAETQYF.

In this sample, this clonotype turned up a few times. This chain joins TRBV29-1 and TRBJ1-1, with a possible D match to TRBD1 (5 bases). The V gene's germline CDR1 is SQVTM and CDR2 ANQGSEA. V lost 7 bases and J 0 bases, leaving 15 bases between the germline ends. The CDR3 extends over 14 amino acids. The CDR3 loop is CSAQGSSMNTEAFF. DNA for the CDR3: TGCAGCGCCCAGGGCTCCAGCATGAACACTGAAGCTTTCTTT.

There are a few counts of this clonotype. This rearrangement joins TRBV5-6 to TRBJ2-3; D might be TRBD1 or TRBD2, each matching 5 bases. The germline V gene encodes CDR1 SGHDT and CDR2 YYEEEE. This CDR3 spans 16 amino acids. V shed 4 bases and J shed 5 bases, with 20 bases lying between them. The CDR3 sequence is CASSPRGGVLGDTQYF. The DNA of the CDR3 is TGTGCCAGCAGCCCGAGGGGCGGAGTACTCGGAGATACGCAGTATTTT. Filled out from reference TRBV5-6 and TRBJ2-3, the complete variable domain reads DAGVTQSPTHLIKTRGQQVTLRCSPKSGHDTVSWYQQALGQGPQFIFQYYEEEERQRGNFPDRFSGHQFPNYSSELNVNALLLGDSALYLCASSPRGGVLGDTQYFGPGTRLTVL.

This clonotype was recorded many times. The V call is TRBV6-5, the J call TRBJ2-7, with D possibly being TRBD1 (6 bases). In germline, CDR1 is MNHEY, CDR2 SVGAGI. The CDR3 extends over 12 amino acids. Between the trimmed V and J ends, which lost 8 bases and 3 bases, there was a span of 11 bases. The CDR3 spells CASRTDNYEQYF. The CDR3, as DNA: TGTGCCAGCCGGACAGATAACTACGAGCAGTACTTC.